This T cell receptor beta chain was recorded in a study of T cells in Graves' hyperthyroidism and ophthalmopathy. Study-wide context: Blood was drawn when the patient was first diagnosed and still untreated. General observations from the study: Clonotypes that were expanded in thyroid above 0.001 mostly appeared in blood too.

CDR3 length equals 15 residues. Germline CDR1 reads DFQATT; CDR2 reads SNEGSKA (reference sequence). With 0 bases removed from V and 0 bases from J, the gap between germline ends came to 11 bases. This clonotype was counted many times. The antigen is unknown. Fresh peripheral blood, 9.5 to 10 ml of it, supplied the PBMCs. There were TCR beta CDR3 regions amplified from RNA transcripts. In the first-round RT-PCR of the TCR CDR3, the HTBI primer set was used. TCRdb fed the multiplex PCR reads into MiXCR, producing one record per CDR3 protein. The table lists around 420,000 distinct CDR3 sequences, about 13% of them singletons.

The sequenced material came from blood. The source is a woman aged 18-29 years with Graves' hyperthyroidism. The rearrangement uses TRBV20-1 and TRBJ1-1; the D is unclear. The CDR3 nucleotides are TGCAGTGCTAGAGATTTGGCCAGAATGAACACTGAAGCTTTCTTT. Translation: CSARDLARMNTEAFF.